This passage covers 20 T cell receptor beta chains from one sample sequenced in a study of T cells after yellow fever vaccination. TCRdb re-analysed the 5' RACE reads in MiXCR, keeping a single row per CDR3 protein. Counted here are around 70,000 distinct CDR3 sequences, more than 5.5% occurring once; the ten biggest clones make up around 35%. The sequencing here drew on CD8+ T cells sorted from PBMCs, taken 4 to 6 days after the first yellow fever vaccination. Receptors were obtained from a man between 18 and 29 years old who received the YFV17D yellow fever vaccine.

In its sample, this clonotype was seen a few times. The chain employs TRBV12-3 or TRBV12-4 and TRBJ2-1; TRBD2 is a possible D gene (7 bases). V dropped 6 bases and J dropped 8 bases, with 23 bases sitting between them. CDR3 length: 16 residues. CDR3 residues: CASSQGGGASSHEQFF. The CDR3 DNA is TGTGCCAGCAGCCAGGGTGGGGGGGCGAGTTCCCATGAGCAGTTCTTC.

This clonotype was detected ten times or more. The V call is TRBV9, the J call TRBJ2-5, with 7 bases identical to TRBD2. With 3 bases clipped from V and 7 bases from J, the junction kept 0 bases outside the gene matches. CDR1 and CDR2 (germline): SGDLS, YYNGEE. CDR3 length: 11 residues. CDR3 DNA: TGTGCCAGCAGCGCGGGGGGGACCCAGTACTTC. Translating gives CASSAGGTQYF.

This clonotype appeared many times. The chain carries TRBV18 and TRBJ2-1; weak D call: TRBD1 (5 bases). CDR3 length: 14 amino acids. The germline gives CDR1 KGHSH, CDR2 LQKENI. V was cut by 0 bases and J by 7 bases, with 10 bases left in between. The CDR3 DNA follows: TGTGCCAGCTCACCACCCAGACAGCTAAATGAGCAGTTCTTC. It encodes CASSPPRQLNEQFF.

This clonotype was counted a few times. V is TRBV28 and J is TRBJ2-3; D gene unclear. The CDR3 spans 12 residues. In germline, CDR1 is MDHEN, CDR2 SYDVKM. Trimming removed 4 bases at V and 5 bases at J, with 7 bases between. The CDR3 here is CASSYRLDTQYF. As DNA, the CDR3 is TGTGCCAGCAGTTATCGCCTAGATACGCAGTATTTT. Supplemented by reference TRBV28 and TRBJ2-3, the full variable domain reads DVKVTQSSRYLVKRTGEKVFLECVQDMDHENMFWYRQDPGLGLRLIYFSYDVKMKEKGDIPEGYSVSREKKERFSLILESASTNQTSMYLCASSYRLDTQYFGPGTRLTVL.

The rearrangement uses TRBV9 and TRBJ2-1; D not resolved. The V end was cut by 4 bases, the J end by 7 bases, with 18 bases between. The CDR3 has 15 amino acids. Germline V gene lookup returns CDR1 SGDLS and CDR2 YYNGEE. Here the CDR3 reads CASSTTIIASNEQFF. In nucleotides, the CDR3 is TGTGCCAGCAGCACGACAATTATCGCCTCAAATGAGCAGTTCTTC.

This clonotype was recorded many times. The rearrangement joins TRBV6-1 to TRBJ2-3; 10 positions match TRBD2. The J segment lost 1 base and the V segment lost 6 bases, leaving 4 bases of the junction unmatched. Germline V lookup: CDR1 MNHNS, CDR2 SASEGT. CDR3 length: 15 amino acids. The CDR3 bases are TGTGCCAGCAGACCCGGGACTAGCGGCACAGATACGCAGTATTTT. Its protein product is CASRPGTSGTDTQYF.

This clonotype was seen ten or more times. The rearrangement joins TRBV6-5 to TRBJ1-4; D ambiguous. The CDR3 is 14 residues long. In germline, CDR1 is MNHEY, CDR2 SVGAGI. Trimming removed 1 base from V and 7 bases from J, with 10 bases in between. The CDR3 spells CASSYLESSEKLFF. DNA of the CDR3: TGTGCCAGCAGTTACTTGGAATCAAGTGAAAAACTGTTTTTT.

This clonotype was seen many times. This chain links TRBV6-2 or TRBV6-3 with TRBJ1-1; D remains unclear. The germline V gene has CDR1 MNHEY and CDR2 SVGEGT. This CDR3 region has 12 residues. V lost 6 bases, J lost 4 bases, and 9 bases lay in between. The CDR3 loop is CASSKFITEAFF. DNA of the CDR3: TGTGCCAGCAGCAAATTCATCACTGAAGCTTTCTTT.

The chain joins TRBV24-1 to TRBJ2-5; the match to TRBD1 covers 7 bases. Trimming removed 7 bases from V and 6 bases from J; junction bases left unmatched: 7. The germline V gene encodes CDR1 KGHDR and CDR2 SFDVKD. The CDR3 consists of 13 residues. The chain's CDR3 is CATRTGYAQTQYF. The CDR3 DNA is TGTGCCACCAGGACAGGGTACGCGCAGACCCAGTACTTC.

This clonotype was observed many times. The rearrangement joins TRBV25-1 to TRBJ1-1; possibly TRBD1 for D (5 bases). Germline loops: CDR1 MGHDK, CDR2 SYGVNS. V dropped 6 bases and J dropped 0 bases, with 8 bases sitting between them. CDR3 size: 13 residues. CDR3 nucleotide sequence: TGTGCCAGCAGCAGGGCGGTGAACACTGAAGCTTTCTTT. This encodes CASSRAVNTEAFF.

This clonotype was observed a handful of times. J is TRBJ2-7 and V is TRBV7-9, with D possibly being TRBD1 (5 bases). V lost 4 bases to trimming and J lost 5 bases, with 12 bases between them. Germline CDR1 SEHNR, CDR2 FQNEAQ (reference sequence). This CDR3 has 13 residues. This chain's CDR3 is CASSSPQGDEQYV. DNA for the CDR3: TGTGCCAGCAGCTCACCCCAAGGGGACGAGCAGTACGTC.

V usage is TRBV7-9 and J usage is TRBJ1-2; 7 nucleotides match TRBD1. The CDR3 runs to 14 residues. Germline assignment: CDR1 SEHNR and CDR2 FQNEAQ (reference sequence). V lost 5 bases to trimming and J lost 6 bases; unmatched junction nucleotides: 9. The CDR3 is CASSGYTGVDGYTF. The CDR3 DNA is TGTGCCAGCAGCGGATACACAGGGGTGGATGGCTACACCTTC.

This clonotype was found many times. CDR3 coding DNA: TGCAGTGCTCGTCCACGACTAGCGGGGGCCTCCTACGAGCAGTACGTC. This gives the protein CSARPRLAGASYEQYV. The chain employs TRBV20-1 and TRBJ2-7, with 12 bases matching TRBD2. Trimming removed 5 bases from V and 0 bases from J; junction bases left unmatched: 8. Looked up from germline, CDR1 is DFQATT and CDR2 is SNEGSKA (reference sequence). The CDR3 extends over 16 amino acids.

This clonotype was seen more than once but under ten times. The V gene is TRBV7-3, the J gene TRBJ2-1; 10 bases fit TRBD2. There are 15 residues in the CDR3. Germline loops: CDR1 SGHTA, CDR2 FQGTGA. V lost 1 base to trimming and J lost 5 bases; unmatched junction nucleotides: 2. Here the CDR3 reads CASSLIAGGHNEQFF. CDR3 nucleotide sequence: TGTGCCAGCAGCTTAATAGCGGGGGGCCACAATGAGCAGTTCTTC. Together with reference TRBV7-3 and TRBJ2-1, the CDR3 gives the full variable domain: GAGVSQTPSNKVTEKGKYVELRCDPISGHTALYWYRQSLGQGPEFLIYFQGTGAADDSGLPNDRFFAVRPEGSVSTLKIQRTERGDSAVYLCASSLIAGGHNEQFFGPGTRLTVL.

On this clonotype itself: A much more abundant neighbour one base away suggests this may be a read error. This chain links TRBV4-1 with TRBJ2-2; D is possibly TRBD1 or TRBD2 (6 bases each). CDR1 MGHRA and CDR2 YSYEKL come from the germline V gene. V was clipped by 4 bases and J by 4 bases, with 16 bases between them. The CDR3 sequence is 16 residues long. In DNA form, the CDR3 reads TGCGCCAGCAGCCTGCGGGACATGGTGGGCACCGGGGAGCTGTTTTTT. The encoded protein is CASSLRDMVGTGELFF.

This clonotype was seen a few times. This sequence joins TRBV27 and TRBJ2-1, with 7 positions matching TRBD2. This CDR3 is built from 14 residues. The J segment lost 3 bases and the V segment lost 7 bases, leaving 6 bases of the junction unmatched. CDR1 and CDR2 (germline): MNHEY, SMNVEV (reference sequence). In DNA, the CDR3 is TGTGCCAGCAATCGCGGGGGAAACTACAATGAGCAGTTCTTC. Translating it yields CASNRGGNYNEQFF.

This clonotype has only a few counts. The chain joins TRBV6-2 or TRBV6-3 to TRBJ2-7, with D tentatively TRBD1 (6 bases). The CDR3 spans 13 residues. The V end lost 4 bases, the J end lost 3 bases, and 10 bases lay between the germline ends. Germline lookup yields CDR1 MNHEY and CDR2 SVGEGT. The CDR3, as DNA: TGTGCCAGCAGTTGGACAGCTCTCTACGAGCAGTACTTC. Encoded protein: CASSWTALYEQYF.

This clonotype was recorded many times. This chain links TRBV5-1 with TRBJ2-5; 8 bases fit TRBD2. The ends lost 0 bases at V and 2 bases at J; junction bases unmatched: 9. Germline CDR1 and CDR2: SGHRS and YFSETQ. The CDR3 has 17 amino acids. DNA for the CDR3: TGCGCCAGCAGCTTGGATGGAGGCGGGGGGTTGCAAGAGACCCAGTACTTC. Translating it yields CASSLDGGGGLQETQYF.

This clonotype has a handful of counts. The V call is TRBV15, the J call TRBJ1-2, with 7 bases lining up with TRBD1. CDR1 and CDR2 (germline): LNHNV, YYDKDF (reference sequence). The CDR3 consists of 15 residues. Unmatched junction bases numbered 12, after V lost 5 bases and J lost 6 bases. The CDR3 reads CATSVFGQELDGYTF. Written as DNA, the CDR3 is TGTGCCACCAGCGTCTTCGGACAGGAGCTGGATGGCTACACCTTC.

This clonotype was detected only a few times. V gene TRBV20-1 combines with J gene TRBJ2-3; tentative D call: TRBD2 (5 bases). In germline, CDR1 is DFQATT, CDR2 SNEGSKA (reference sequence). Trimming pared 2 bases from V and 3 bases from J, leaving 27 bases between. This CDR3 has 19 residues. In nucleotides, the CDR3 is TGCAGTGCTAGAAGCCTAGCTCGTAGGGCGTATTCGGTGACAGATACGCAGTATTTT. Protein sequence: CSARSLARRAYSVTDTQYF.